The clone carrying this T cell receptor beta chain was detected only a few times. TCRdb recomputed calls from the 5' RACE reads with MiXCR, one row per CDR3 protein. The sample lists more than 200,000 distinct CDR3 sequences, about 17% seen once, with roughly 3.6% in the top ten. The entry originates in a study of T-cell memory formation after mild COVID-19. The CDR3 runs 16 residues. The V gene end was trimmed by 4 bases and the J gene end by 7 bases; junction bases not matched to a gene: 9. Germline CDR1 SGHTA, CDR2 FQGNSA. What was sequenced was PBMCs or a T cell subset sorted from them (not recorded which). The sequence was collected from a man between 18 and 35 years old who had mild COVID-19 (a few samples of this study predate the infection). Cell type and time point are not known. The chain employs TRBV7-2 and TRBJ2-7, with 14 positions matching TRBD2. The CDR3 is CASSSRLAGGPWEQYF. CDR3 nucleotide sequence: TGTGCCAGCAGCTCTCGACTAGCGGGGGGGCCGTGGGAGCAGTACTTC.